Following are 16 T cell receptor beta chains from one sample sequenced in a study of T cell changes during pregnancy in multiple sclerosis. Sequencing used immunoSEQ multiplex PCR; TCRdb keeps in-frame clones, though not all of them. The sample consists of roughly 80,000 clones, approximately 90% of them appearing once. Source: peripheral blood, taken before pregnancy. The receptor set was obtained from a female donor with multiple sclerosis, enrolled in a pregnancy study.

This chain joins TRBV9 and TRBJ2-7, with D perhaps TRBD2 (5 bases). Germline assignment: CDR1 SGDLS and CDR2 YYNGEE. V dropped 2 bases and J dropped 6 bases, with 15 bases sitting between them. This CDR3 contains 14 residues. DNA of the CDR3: TGTGCCAGCAGCGTGGGGAGTAGGGCTAGCGAGCAGTACTTC. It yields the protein CASSVGSRASEQYF.

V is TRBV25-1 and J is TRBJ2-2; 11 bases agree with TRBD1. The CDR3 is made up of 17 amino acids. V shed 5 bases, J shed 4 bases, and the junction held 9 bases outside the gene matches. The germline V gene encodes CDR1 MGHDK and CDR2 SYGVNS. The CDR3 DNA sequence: TGTGCCAGCAGTAGTAGGACAGGGGGCTTTGGCACCGGGGAGCTGTTTTTT. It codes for CASSSRTGGFGTGELFF.

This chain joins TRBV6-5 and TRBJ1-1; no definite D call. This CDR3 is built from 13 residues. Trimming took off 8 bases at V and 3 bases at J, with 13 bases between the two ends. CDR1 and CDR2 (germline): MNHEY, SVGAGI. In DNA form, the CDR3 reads TGTGCCAGCGCATGGGGAGGGTACACTGAAGCTTTCTTT. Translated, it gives CASAWGGYTEAFF.

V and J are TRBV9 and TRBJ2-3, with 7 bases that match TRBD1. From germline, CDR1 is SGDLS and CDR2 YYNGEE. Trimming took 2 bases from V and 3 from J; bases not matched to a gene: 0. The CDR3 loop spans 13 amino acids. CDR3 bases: TGTGCCAGCAGCGTGGACAGGACAGATACGCAGTATTTT. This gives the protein CASSVDRTDTQYF.

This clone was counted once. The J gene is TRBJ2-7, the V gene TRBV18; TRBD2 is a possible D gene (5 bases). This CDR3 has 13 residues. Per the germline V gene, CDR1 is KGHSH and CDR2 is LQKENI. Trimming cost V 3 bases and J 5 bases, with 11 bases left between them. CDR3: CASSPVGSDEQYF. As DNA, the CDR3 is TGTGCCAGCTCACCGGTGGGGAGTGACGAGCAGTACTTC.

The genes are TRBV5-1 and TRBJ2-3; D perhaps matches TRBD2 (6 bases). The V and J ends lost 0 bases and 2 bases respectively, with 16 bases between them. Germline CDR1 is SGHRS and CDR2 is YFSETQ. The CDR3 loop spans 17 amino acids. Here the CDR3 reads CASSLGWRGTYTDTQYF. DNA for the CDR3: TGCGCCAGCAGCTTGGGGTGGCGGGGCACTTACACAGATACGCAGTATTTT.

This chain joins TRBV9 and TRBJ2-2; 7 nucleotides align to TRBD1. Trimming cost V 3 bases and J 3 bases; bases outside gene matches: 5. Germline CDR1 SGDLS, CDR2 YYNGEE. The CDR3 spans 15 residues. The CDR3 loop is CASSDTGAHTGELFF. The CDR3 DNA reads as TGTGCCAGCAGCGACACAGGGGCGCACACCGGGGAGCTGTTTTTT.

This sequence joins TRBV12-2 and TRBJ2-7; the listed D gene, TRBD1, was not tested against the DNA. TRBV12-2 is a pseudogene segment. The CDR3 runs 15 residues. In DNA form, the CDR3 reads TGTGCAAGTCGCTTAGGTCGAGACAACTCCTACGAGCAGTACTTC. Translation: CASRLGRDNSYEQYF.

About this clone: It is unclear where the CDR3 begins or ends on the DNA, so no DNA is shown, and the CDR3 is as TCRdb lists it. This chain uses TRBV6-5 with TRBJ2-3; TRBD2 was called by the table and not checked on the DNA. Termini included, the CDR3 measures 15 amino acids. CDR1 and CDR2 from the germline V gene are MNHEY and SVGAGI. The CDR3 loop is CASSSSTSGTDTQYF.

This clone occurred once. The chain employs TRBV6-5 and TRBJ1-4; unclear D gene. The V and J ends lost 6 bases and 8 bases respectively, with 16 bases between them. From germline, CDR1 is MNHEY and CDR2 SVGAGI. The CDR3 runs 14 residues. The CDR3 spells CASRKGGFGEKLFF. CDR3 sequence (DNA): TGTGCCAGCAGAAAAGGCGGATTTGGCGAAAAACTGTTTTTT.

In DNA form, the CDR3 reads TGTGCCAGCAGCCTCTACAGGAAGGCTTTCTTT. Translated, it gives CASSLYRKAFF. This rearrangement joins TRBV13 to TRBJ1-1; TRBD1 might be the D (5 bases). The germline V gene encodes CDR1 PRHDT and CDR2 FYEKMQ (reference sequence). The CDR3 length is 11 residues. The germline V and J ends were trimmed by 5 bases and 11 bases, with 12 bases remaining between them.

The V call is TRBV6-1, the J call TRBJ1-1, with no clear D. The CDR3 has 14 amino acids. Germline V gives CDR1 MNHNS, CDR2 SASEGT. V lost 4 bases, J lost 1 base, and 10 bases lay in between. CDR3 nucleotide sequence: TGTGCCAGCAGTGGACATCGGGGGAACACTGAAGCTTTCTTT. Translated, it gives CASSGHRGNTEAFF.

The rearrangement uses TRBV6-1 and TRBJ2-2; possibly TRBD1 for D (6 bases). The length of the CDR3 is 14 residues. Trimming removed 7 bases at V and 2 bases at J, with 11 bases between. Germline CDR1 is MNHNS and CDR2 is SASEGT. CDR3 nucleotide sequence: TGTGCCAGCACCGGGACAACTAACACCGGGGAGCTGTTTTTT. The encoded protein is CASTGTTNTGELFF.

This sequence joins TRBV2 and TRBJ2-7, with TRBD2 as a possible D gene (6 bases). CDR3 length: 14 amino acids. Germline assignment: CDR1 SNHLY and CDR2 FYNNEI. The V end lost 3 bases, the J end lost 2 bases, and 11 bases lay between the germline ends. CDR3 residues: CASSEGGATYEQYF. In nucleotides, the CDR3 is TGTGCCAGCAGTGAGGGCGGGGCAACCTACGAGCAGTACTTC.

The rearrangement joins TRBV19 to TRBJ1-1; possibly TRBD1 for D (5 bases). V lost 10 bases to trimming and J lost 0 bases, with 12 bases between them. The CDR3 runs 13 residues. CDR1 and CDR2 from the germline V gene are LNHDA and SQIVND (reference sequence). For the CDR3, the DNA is TGTGCCACCCGGGACTCCATGAACACTGAAGCTTTCTTT. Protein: CATRDSMNTEAFF. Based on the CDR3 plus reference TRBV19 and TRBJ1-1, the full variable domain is DGGITQSPKYLFRKEGQNVTLSCEQNLNHDAMYWYRQDPGQGLRLIYYSQIVNDFQKGDIAEGYSVSREKKESFPLTVTSAQKNPTAFYLCATRDSMNTEAFFGQGTRLTVV.

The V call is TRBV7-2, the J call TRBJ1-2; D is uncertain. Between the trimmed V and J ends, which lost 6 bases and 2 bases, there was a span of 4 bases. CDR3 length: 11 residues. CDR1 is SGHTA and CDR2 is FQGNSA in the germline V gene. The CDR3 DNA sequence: TGTGCCAGCAGGCAGAACTATGGCTACACCTTC. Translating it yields CASRQNYGYTF. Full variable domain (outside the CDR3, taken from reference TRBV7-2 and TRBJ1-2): GAGVSQSPSNKVTEKGKDVELRCDPISGHTALYWYRQSLGQGLEFLIYFQGNSAPDKSGLPSDRFSAERTGGSVSTLTIQRTQQEDSAVYLCASRQNYGYTFGSGTRLTVV.